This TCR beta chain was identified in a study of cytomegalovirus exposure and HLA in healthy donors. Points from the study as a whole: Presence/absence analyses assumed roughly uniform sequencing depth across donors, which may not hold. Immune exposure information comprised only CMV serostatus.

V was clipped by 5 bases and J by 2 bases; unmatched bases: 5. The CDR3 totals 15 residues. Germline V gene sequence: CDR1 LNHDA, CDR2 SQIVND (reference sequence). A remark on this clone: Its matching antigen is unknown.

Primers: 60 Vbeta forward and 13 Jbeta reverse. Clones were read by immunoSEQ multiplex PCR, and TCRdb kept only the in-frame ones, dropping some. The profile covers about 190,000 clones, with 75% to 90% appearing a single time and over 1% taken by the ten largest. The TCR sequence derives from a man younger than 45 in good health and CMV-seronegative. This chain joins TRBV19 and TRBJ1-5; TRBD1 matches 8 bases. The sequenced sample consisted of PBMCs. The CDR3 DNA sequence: TGTGCCAGTAGTTTCGACAGGGGTGGCAATCAGCCCCAGCATTTT. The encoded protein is CASSFDRGGNQPQHF.